The entry below describes one TCR beta chain. The sample originates from a study of cytomegalovirus exposure and HLA in healthy donors. Looked up from germline, CDR1 is SGHVS and CDR2 is FQNEAQ. CDR3 size: 14 residues. Trimming took off 1 base at V and 8 bases at J, with 14 bases between the two ends. PCR used 60 Vbeta primers and 13 Jbeta primers. Sequencing was performed with immunoSEQ multiplex PCR; in TCRdb, only in-frame clones are kept and a portion is missing. In the table there are under 150,000 clones, around 77% of which are singletons. The J gene is TRBJ1-2, the V gene TRBV7-8, with D maybe TRBD1 (5 bases). Sequencing was done on a sample of PBMCs. The clonotype was recovered from a woman aged 25 to 39 in good health and CMV-seropositive. CDR3 in DNA: TGTGCCAGCAGCTTAGATGGGGGGTTGTGGGGCTACACCTTC. Protein: CASSLDGGLWGYTF.